The clone carrying this T cell receptor (beta chain) was seen once. What it binds is not known. This sample stems from a study of type 1 regulatory T cells. Study summary: T-allo10 is a Tr1-enriched, alloantigen-specific CD4 T cell product made in vitro. Points from the study as a whole: Type 1 regulatory T cells had a more restricted TCR repertoire than non-type 1 regulatory T cells.

One entry per CDR3 protein, called by TCRdb with MiXCR from the reads. The table lists about 62,000 distinct CDR3 sequences, 62% of them singletons. V gave up 8 bases and J gave up 2 bases, with 20 bases separating them. The CDR3 extends over 16 amino acids. The V gene's germline CDR1 is SGHAT and CDR2 FQNNGV. Specimen: cultured non-Tr1 T cells, either the whole culture or a sorted T cell fraction (not recorded which). The chain carries TRBV11-2 and TRBJ2-3; TRBD1 is a possible D gene (6 bases). The sequence was obtained from a human donor in good health. DNA of the CDR3: TGTGCCAGCCGATTACAGGGAGTCGTCTTCACAGATACGCAGTATTTT. It codes for CASRLQGVVFTDTQYF.